The 25 T cell receptor beta chains presented below share a single source sample, sequenced in a study of shared clonotypes between healthy human individuals. Only in-frame clones appear in the TCRdb table, and some are missing; sequencing was by immunoSEQ multiplex PCR. The sample lists roughly 1.4 million clones; approximately 98.5% were seen once. The specimen was naive CD4+ T cells sorted from blood. Subset here: CD45RA+ positively selected. These receptors came from a man aged 25-45 years in good health.

This chain links TRBV6-5 with TRBJ1-5; no definite D call. The ends were cut back, 6 bases at V and 7 bases at J, with 1 base in the middle. The germline V gene has CDR1 MNHEY and CDR2 SVGAGI. The CDR3 totals 9 residues. The CDR3 DNA is TGTGCCAGCAGGCAGCCCCAGCATTTT. Protein sequence: CASRQPQHF.

The chain recombines TRBV6-5 with TRBJ1-4, with 9 bases that match TRBD1. Germline loops: CDR1 MNHEY, CDR2 SVGAGI. Trimming took 0 bases from V and 7 from J; bases not matched to a gene: 6. The CDR3 runs to 16 residues. CDR3 in amino acids: CASSYSGTGLSEKLFF. DNA of the CDR3: TGTGCCAGCAGTTACTCCGGGACAGGGCTTTCTGAAAAACTGTTTTTT.

This sequence joins TRBV2 and TRBJ1-1; no firm D call. Germline loops: CDR1 SNHLY, CDR2 FYNNEI. Deletions cut 7 bases from V and 0 bases from J, with 6 bases between. The length of the CDR3 is 12 residues. The CDR3 sequence is CASIPLNTEAFF. The CDR3 coding sequence is TGTGCCAGCATCCCTTTGAACACTGAAGCTTTCTTT. Complete variable domain (other parts from reference TRBV2 and TRBJ1-1): EPEVTQTPSHQVTQMGQEVILRCVPISNHLYFYWYRQILGQKVEFLVSFYNNEISEKSEIFDDQFSVERPDGSNFTLKIRSTKLEDSAMYFCASIPLNTEAFFGQGTRLTVV.

A remark on this clone: Other nucleotide sequences from this sample produce the same CDR3. This chain uses TRBV7-2 with TRBJ2-7; TRBD2 aligns across 7 bases. This CDR3 has 13 residues. CDR1 SGHTA and CDR2 FQGNSA come from the germline V gene. Trimming took 2 bases from V and 4 from J; bases not matched to a gene: 2. The CDR3 bases are TGTGCCAGCAGCTTAACCGGGGGGTACGAGCAGTACTTC. This encodes CASSLTGGYEQYF.

V is TRBV7-2 and J is TRBJ1-3, with D hard to call. Germline CDR1 reads SGHTA; CDR2 reads FQGNSA. The CDR3 consists of 14 residues. With 5 bases removed from V and 7 bases from J, the gap between germline ends came to 15 bases. The CDR3 sequence: CASSPTRHGNTIYF. CDR3 DNA: TGTGCCAGCAGCCCTACCAGACATGGGAACACCATATATTTT.

V usage is TRBV4-2 and J usage is TRBJ1-2, with TRBD1 matching 10 bases. The CDR3 contains 15 residues. Germline assignment: CDR1 LGHNA and CDR2 YNFKEQ. V was pared by 0 bases and J by 8 bases, with 6 bases of the junction left unmatched. This CDR3 reads CASSQDVTGGSGYTF. For the CDR3, the DNA is TGTGCCAGCAGCCAAGATGTGACAGGGGGCTCGGGCTACACCTTC.

This clone was seen once. In DNA, the CDR3 is TGTGCCAGCAGCTTGGAGGGTCCCGGGGAGCTGTTTTTT. It translates to CASSLEGPGELFF. The J gene is TRBJ2-2, the V gene TRBV11-3; D may be TRBD2 (6 bases). The CDR3 has 13 amino acids. V was clipped by 3 bases and J by 6 bases, with 8 bases between them. Germline assignment: CDR1 SGHNT and CDR2 YENEEA.

The genes are TRBV19 and TRBJ2-7, with a weak D call TRBD2 (6 bases). Germline V gene data show CDR1 as LNHDA and CDR2 as SQIVND (reference sequence). Trimming removed 9 bases at V and 5 bases at J, with 20 bases between. The CDR3 extends over 14 amino acids. CDR3 nucleotide sequence: TGTGCCAGCCCTCCTCCAGGGACTCCCCACGAGCAGTACTTC. Protein sequence: CASPPPGTPHEQYF.

The V call is TRBV28, the J call TRBJ2-7, with D hard to call. Trimming took 5 bases from V and 6 from J, leaving 14 bases between them. Germline assignment: CDR1 MDHEN and CDR2 SYDVKM. This CDR3 has 13 residues. As DNA, the CDR3 is TGTGCCAGCAGTCCCCCTGGCCGGAGCGAGCAGTACTTC. It yields the protein CASSPPGRSEQYF.

The V and J genes are TRBV7-2 and TRBJ1-2; possibly TRBD1 for D (5 bases). The CDR3 has 14 residues. Germline V gene lookup returns CDR1 SGHTA and CDR2 FQGNSA. V was clipped by 1 base and J by 0 bases, with 6 bases between them. CDR3 bases: TGTGCCAGCAGCTTAGGGGGGGCTAACTATGGCTACACCTTC. Amino acid sequence: CASSLGGANYGYTF.

The rearrangement joins TRBV15 to TRBJ2-3; unclear D gene. The CDR3 loop spans 14 amino acids. Trimming stripped 3 bases from V and 5 bases from J, with 12 bases between. CDR1 and CDR2 (germline): LNHNV, YYDKDF (reference sequence). Here the CDR3 DNA reads TGTGCCACCAGCAGGACCCATGATGGAGATACGCAGTATTTT. This gives the protein CATSRTHDGDTQYF.

This chain uses TRBV18 with TRBJ2-7, with a tentative D call TRBD1 (5 bases). Trimming shortened V by 4 bases and J by 5 bases, and 18 bases separated the two germline ends. Germline-derived CDR1 and CDR2 are KGHSH and LQKENI. The CDR3 is made up of 15 amino acids. The CDR3 reads CASSHPTWGPHEQYF. The CDR3 DNA reads TGTGCCAGCTCACATCCTACTTGGGGCCCCCACGAGCAGTACTTC.

V usage is TRBV29-1 and J usage is TRBJ2-5; 10 positions agree with TRBD2. Germline CDR1 is SQVTM and CDR2 is ANQGSEA. The CDR3 sequence is 12 residues long. The V and J ends lost 6 bases and 7 bases, in that order; junction bases with no gene match: 5. CDR3 residues: CSVGTSETTQYF. The CDR3 bases are TGCAGCGTCGGGACTAGCGAAACGACCCAGTACTTC.

The chain employs TRBV29-1 and TRBJ2-7; D ambiguous. V lost 4 bases to trimming and J lost 6 bases, with 13 bases between them. The CDR3 consists of 12 residues. CDR1 is SQVTM, CDR2 ANQGSEA, per germline. Here the CDR3 reads CSVGQGIGEQYF. CDR3 bases: TGCAGCGTTGGTCAAGGAATCGGCGAGCAGTACTTC.

The chain recombines TRBV27 with TRBJ2-5, with unresolved D. CDR1 MNHEY and CDR2 SMNVEV come from the germline V gene (reference sequence). The CDR3 is 14 residues long. The V end lost 2 bases, the J end lost 0 bases, and 7 bases lay between the germline ends. CDR3 residues: CASSLNMYQETQYF. In DNA, the CDR3 is TGTGCCAGCAGTTTAAACATGTACCAAGAGACCCAGTACTTC.

This clone was seen a single time. The genes are TRBV11-2 and TRBJ2-7; the match to TRBD1 covers 8 bases. The CDR3 spans 13 residues. V was pared by 5 bases and J by 3 bases, with 3 bases of the junction left unmatched. CDR1 SGHAT and CDR2 FQNNGV come from the germline V gene. The CDR3 DNA is TGTGCCAGCAGCCGGGACAGGATCTACGAGCAGTACTTC. This codes for CASSRDRIYEQYF.

The genes are TRBV5-1 and TRBJ2-7; 14 nucleotides line up with TRBD2. CDR1 is SGHRS, CDR2 YFSETQ, per germline. CDR3 length: 17 amino acids. The V and J ends lost 3 bases and 5 bases, in that order; junction bases with no gene match: 10. The CDR3 is CASSSGLAGVESDEQYF. In nucleotides, the CDR3 is TGCGCCAGCAGCTCGGGACTAGCGGGAGTAGAGTCGGACGAGCAGTACTTC.

About this clone itself: The sample contains more than one DNA sequence encoding this CDR3. This chain links TRBV7-3 with TRBJ2-7, with D perhaps assigned TRBD1 or TRBD2 (5 bases each). V gave up 5 bases and J gave up 6 bases, with 11 bases separating them. Looked up from germline, CDR1 is SGHTA and CDR2 is FQGTGA. This CDR3 comprises 12 residues. CDR3 sequence reads: CASSRPGGEQYF. In DNA form, the CDR3 reads TGTGCCAGCAGCCGCCCTGGGGGCGAGCAGTACTTC.

The V gene is TRBV2, the J gene TRBJ1-4; 8 bases line up with TRBD1. V lost 6 bases, J lost 1 base, and 1 base stayed unmatched. The length of the CDR3 is 14 residues. Germline V CDR1 and CDR2: SNHLY, FYNNEI. The CDR3 sequence is CASRTGGTNEKLFF. The CDR3 DNA sequence: TGTGCCAGCAGAACAGGGGGAACTAATGAAAAACTGTTTTTT.

A remark on this clone: Additional DNA sequences in this sample encode the identical CDR3. The chain's CDR3 is CASSFSSYEQYF. Written as DNA, the CDR3 is TGTGCCAGCAGCTTTTCATCCTACGAGCAGTACTTC. This rearrangement joins TRBV7-2 to TRBJ2-7; no clear D. Trimming pared 3 bases from V and 1 base from J, leaving 4 bases between. The CDR3 is 12 residues long. Per germline, CDR1 SGHTA and CDR2 FQGNSA.

The chain recombines TRBV7-3 with TRBJ2-1; 12 nucleotides align to TRBD2. V trimming: 5 bases; J trimming: 9 bases; junction bases outside the gene matches: 8. Germline-derived CDR1 and CDR2 are SGHTA and FQGTGA. The CDR3 extends over 15 amino acids. The chain's CDR3 is CASSPTSGSSFEQFF. CDR3 sequence (DNA): TGTGCCAGCAGCCCGACTAGCGGGAGTTCGTTTGAGCAGTTCTTC. The full variable domain, its missing parts supplied by reference TRBV7-3 and TRBJ2-1, is GAGVSQTPSNKVTEKGKYVELRCDPISGHTALYWYRQSLGQGPEFLIYFQGTGAADDSGLPNDRFFAVRPEGSVSTLKIQRTERGDSAVYLCASSPTSGSSFEQFFGPGTRLTVL.

The chain is built from TRBV29-1 and TRBJ2-1; 8 nucleotides line up with TRBD2. The CDR3 totals 15 residues. V gave up 6 bases and J gave up 5 bases; unmatched junction bases: 12. Germline lookup yields CDR1 SQVTM and CDR2 ANQGSEA. The CDR3: CSVALAGGTHNEQFF. In nucleotides, the CDR3 is TGCAGCGTGGCCTTGGCGGGAGGAACTCACAATGAGCAGTTCTTC.

The V call is TRBV10-3, the J call TRBJ1-2; no definite D call. This CDR3 is 15 amino acids long. V lost 2 bases to trimming and J lost 2 bases, with 12 bases between them. Germline CDR1 and CDR2: ENHRY and SYGVKD. CDR3 sequence reads: CAISEVLRENYGYTF. For the CDR3, the DNA is TGTGCCATCAGTGAGGTACTCCGGGAGAACTATGGCTACACCTTC.

This chain links TRBV2 with TRBJ1-1; TRBD1 might be the D (5 bases). There are 14 residues in the CDR3. Germline CDR1 SNHLY, CDR2 FYNNEI. Trimming took 7 bases from V and 4 from J, leaving 16 bases between them. CDR3: CASTPRTGSTEAFF. CDR3 nucleotides: TGTGCCAGCACGCCCCGAACAGGAAGCACTGAAGCTTTCTTT.

To note about this clone: The sample carries other DNA sequences with the same CDR3. The J gene is TRBJ2-7, the V gene TRBV18; D is unresolved. The V and J ends lost 2 bases and 2 bases respectively, with 4 bases between them. The CDR3 loop spans 12 amino acids. The germline V gene has CDR1 KGHSH and CDR2 LQKENI. CDR3 in amino acids: CASSPATYEQYF. CDR3 sequence (DNA): TGTGCCAGCTCACCAGCTACCTACGAGCAGTACTTC.